This paragraph reports one TCR beta chain. This sample is part of a study of blood T cell repertoires in COVID-19. Overall study context: Samples taken during acute and convalescent COVID-19 were collected in the United States, Italy and Spain. In each case, the material was cDNA or gDNA derived from T cells, B-cell-depleted T cells, or PBMCs.

This CDR3 has 15 residues. Germline loops: CDR1 KGHSH, CDR2 LQKENI. Trimming left V 5 bases short and J 6 bases short, with 19 bases between. The authors' processing: For nucleated cells, counts were estimated from reference gene primer amplification. This table comes from immunoSEQ multiplex PCR, and its TCRdb copy is limited to in-frame clones, with some not included. V and J calls plus clone size are reproduced from that table; the DNA served to infer D and trimming. The repertoire consists of roughly 250,000 clones, with roughly 84% occurring once and the leading ten covering roughly 4%. The rearrangement joins TRBV18 to TRBJ1-1; D may be TRBD1 (6 bases). The sample was peripheral blood. This TCR derives from a middle-aged woman with active or convalescent COVID-19. The CDR3 protein is CASSDQVQGTSEAFF. CDR3 coding DNA: TGTGCCAGCTCAGACCAAGTACAGGGAACTTCTGAAGCTTTCTTT.